This T cell receptor beta chain was profiled in a study of metastatic and nonmetastatic thyroid tumors. Overall study: A comparison of repertoires was made across blood and tumor or nodule tissue from malignant and benign thyroid patients.

Regarding this clone: Its cognate antigen is unknown.

Per the authors' pipeline: CDR3 was compared across clinicopathological groups, and the resulting differences were used to build a distant-metastasis classifier for papillary thyroid cancer. TCRdb re-analyzed the PCR reads using MiXCR. The V and J calls and clone size are TCRdb's, not the authors'. Of approximately 17,000 clones in the sample, under 35% were seen once. The germline V gene encodes CDR1 MNHEY and CDR2 SVGAGI. V was pared by 5 bases and J by 1 base, with 13 bases between. The CDR3 is 15 amino acids. General observations from the study: In both blood and tumor samples, TCR beta diversity was reported significantly higher for malignant than benign nodules.

All patients reached thyroid surgery having received no treatment beforehand. Source material: adjacent normal tissue. The source is a female donor with papillary thyroid cancer or a benign thyroid nodule (not recorded which). Some clones in this sample may be carry-over from other donors' samples. The chain uses TRBV6-5 and TRBJ2-3; D may be TRBD1 (5 bases). The CDR3 is CASSTPEGGTDTQYF. CDR3 in DNA: TGTGCCAGCAGTACTCCGGAAGGGGGCACAGATACGCAGTATTTT.